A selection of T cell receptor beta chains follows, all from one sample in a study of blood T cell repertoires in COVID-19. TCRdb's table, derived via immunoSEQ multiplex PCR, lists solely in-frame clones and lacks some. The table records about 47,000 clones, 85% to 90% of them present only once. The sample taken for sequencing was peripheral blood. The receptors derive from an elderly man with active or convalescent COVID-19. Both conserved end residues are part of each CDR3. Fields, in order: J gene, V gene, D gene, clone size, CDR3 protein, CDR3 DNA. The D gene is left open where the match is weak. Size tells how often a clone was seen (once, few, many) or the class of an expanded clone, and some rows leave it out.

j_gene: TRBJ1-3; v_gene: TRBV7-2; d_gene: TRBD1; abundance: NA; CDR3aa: CASSWGTGGTGNTIYF; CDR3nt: TGTGCCAGCAGCTGGGGGACAGGGGGGACTGGAAACACCATATATTTT
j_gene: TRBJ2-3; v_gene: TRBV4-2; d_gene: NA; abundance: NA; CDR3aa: CASSQDRARDTQYF; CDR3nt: TGTGCCAGCAGCCAAGATCGAGCGAGAGATACGCAGTATTTT
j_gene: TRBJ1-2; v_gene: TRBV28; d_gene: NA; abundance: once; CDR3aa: CASSLPGFYGYTF; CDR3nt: TGTGCCAGCAGTCTCCCGGGGTTCTATGGCTACACCTTC
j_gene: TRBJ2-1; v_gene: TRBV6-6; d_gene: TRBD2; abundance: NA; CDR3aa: CASSPRGRGGYNEQFF; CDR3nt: TGTGCCAGCAGCCCCCGGGGTCGGGGGGGATACAATGAGCAGTTCTTC
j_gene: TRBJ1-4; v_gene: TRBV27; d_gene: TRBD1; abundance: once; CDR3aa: CASSLLGQGHEKLFF; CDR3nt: TGTGCCAGCAGTTTATTGGGACAGGGGCATGAAAAACTGTTTTTT
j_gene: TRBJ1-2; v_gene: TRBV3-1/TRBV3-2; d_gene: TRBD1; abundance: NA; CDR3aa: CASSYPGQGYGYTF; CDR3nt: TGTGCCAGCAGCTATCCGGGACAGGGGTATGGCTACACCTTC
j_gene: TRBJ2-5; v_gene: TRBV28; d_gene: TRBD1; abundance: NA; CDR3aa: CASSRYRTGNQETQYF; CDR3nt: TGTGCCAGCAGCCGTTATAGGACAGGGAACCAAGAGACCCAGTACTTC
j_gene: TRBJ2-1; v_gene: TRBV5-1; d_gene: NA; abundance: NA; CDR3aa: CASSSGLVSSYNEQFF; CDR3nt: TGCGCCAGCAGCTCGGGACTCGTCAGCTCCTACAATGAGCAGTTCTTC
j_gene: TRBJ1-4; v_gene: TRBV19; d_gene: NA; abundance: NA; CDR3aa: CASSRREGATNEKLFF; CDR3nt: TGTGCCAGTAGTAGGCGCGAGGGGGCAACTAATGAAAAACTGTTTTTT
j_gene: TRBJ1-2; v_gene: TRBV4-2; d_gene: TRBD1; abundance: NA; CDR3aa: CASSQMTGLDGYTF; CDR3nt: TGTGCCAGCAGCCAGATGACAGGGTTGGACGGCTACACCTTC
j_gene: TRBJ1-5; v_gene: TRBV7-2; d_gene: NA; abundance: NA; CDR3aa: CASSFISNQPQHF; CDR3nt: TGTGCCAGCAGCTTTATTAGCAATCAGCCCCAGCATTTT
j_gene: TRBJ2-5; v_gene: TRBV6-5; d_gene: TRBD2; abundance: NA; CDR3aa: CASSGLAGRQETQYF; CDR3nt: TGTGCCAGCAGCGGACTAGCGGGGCGTCAAGAGACCCAGTACTTC
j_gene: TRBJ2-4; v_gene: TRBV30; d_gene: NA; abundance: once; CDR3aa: CAWSLGVGNIQYF; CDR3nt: TGTGCCTGGAGTTTGGGAGTAGGGAACATTCAGTACTTC
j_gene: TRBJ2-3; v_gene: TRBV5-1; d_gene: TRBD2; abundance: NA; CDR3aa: CASSSRTSGTDTQYF; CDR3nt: TGCGCCAGCAGCTCTAGGACTAGCGGCACAGATACGCAGTATTTT
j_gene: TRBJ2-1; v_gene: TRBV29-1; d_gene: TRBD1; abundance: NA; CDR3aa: CSPIPQGANEQFF; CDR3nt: TGCAGCCCTATACCGCAGGGGGCCAATGAGCAGTTCTTC
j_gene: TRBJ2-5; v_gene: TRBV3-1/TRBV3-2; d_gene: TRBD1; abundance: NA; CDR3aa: CASSQQTGGQETQYF; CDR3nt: TGTGCCAGCAGCCAACAGACAGGGGGCCAGGAGACCCAGTACTTC
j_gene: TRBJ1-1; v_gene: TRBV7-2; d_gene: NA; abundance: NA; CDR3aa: CASSLEGFTEAFF; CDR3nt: TGTGCCAGCAGCTTAGAGGGGTTCACTGAAGCTTTCTTT
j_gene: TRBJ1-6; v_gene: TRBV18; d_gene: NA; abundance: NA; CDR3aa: CASSRQDPGRTYYNSPLHF; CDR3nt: TGTGCCAGCTCACGACAAGATCCCGGGAGGACATACTATAATTCACCCCTCCACTTT
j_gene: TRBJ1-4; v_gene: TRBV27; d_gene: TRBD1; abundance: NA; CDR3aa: CASSPGQGPNEKLFF; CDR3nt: TGTGCCAGCAGTCCCGGACAGGGGCCTAATGAAAAACTGTTTTTT
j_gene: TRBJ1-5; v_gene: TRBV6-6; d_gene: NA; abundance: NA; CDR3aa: CASSYSSGRGGQPQHF; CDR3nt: TGTGCCAGCAGCTACTCTTCCGGGCGAGGGGGTCAGCCCCAGCATTTT
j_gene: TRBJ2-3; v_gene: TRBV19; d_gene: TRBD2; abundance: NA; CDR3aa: CASSSRLAGGIGTQYF; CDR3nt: TGTGCCAGTAGTTCAAGACTAGCGGGAGGGATAGGTACGCAGTATTTT
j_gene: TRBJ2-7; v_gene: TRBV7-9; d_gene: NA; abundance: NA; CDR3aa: CASSLDLTSYEQYF; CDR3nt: TGTGCCAGCAGCTTGGACTTAACCTCCTACGAGCAGTACTTC
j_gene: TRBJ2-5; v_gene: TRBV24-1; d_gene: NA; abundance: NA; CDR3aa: CATSDFRGGWETQYF; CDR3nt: TGTGCCACCAGTGATTTTCGGGGAGGCTGGGAGACCCAGTACTTC
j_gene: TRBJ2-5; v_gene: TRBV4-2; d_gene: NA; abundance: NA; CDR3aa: CASSLNAGETQYF; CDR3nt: TGTGCCAGCAGCCTGAACGCGGGAGAGACCCAGTACTTC
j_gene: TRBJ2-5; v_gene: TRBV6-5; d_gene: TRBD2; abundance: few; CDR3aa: CASSSQPSGQETQYF; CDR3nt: TGTGCCAGCAGTTCCCAACCTAGCGGCCAAGAGACCCAGTACTTC
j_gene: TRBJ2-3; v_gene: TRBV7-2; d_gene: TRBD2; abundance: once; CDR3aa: CASSLQSAGADTQYF; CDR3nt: TGTGCCAGCAGCTTACAGTCTGCGGGAGCAGATACGCAGTATTTT
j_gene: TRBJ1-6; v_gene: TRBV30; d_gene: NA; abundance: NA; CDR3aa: CASCTASSLHF; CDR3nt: TGTGCCTCCTGCACGGCTAGTTCCCTCCACTTT
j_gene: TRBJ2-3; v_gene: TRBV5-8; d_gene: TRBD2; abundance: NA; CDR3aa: CASSLAGGQGDTQYF; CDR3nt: TGTGCCAGCAGCCTAGCGGGGGGGCAGGGAGATACGCAGTATTTT
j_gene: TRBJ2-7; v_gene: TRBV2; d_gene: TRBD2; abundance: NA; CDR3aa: CASREASGRGYEQYF; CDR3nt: TGTGCCAGCCGGGAGGCTAGCGGGAGGGGCTACGAGCAGTACTTC
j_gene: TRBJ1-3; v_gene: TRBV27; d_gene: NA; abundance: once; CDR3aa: CASSRIGTISGNTIYF; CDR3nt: TGTGCCAGCAGTCGAATCGGGACAATCTCTGGAAACACCATATATTTT
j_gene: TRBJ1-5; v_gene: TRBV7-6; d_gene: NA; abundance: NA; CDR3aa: CASSLSFGSYSNQPQHF; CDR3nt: TGTGCCAGCAGCTTATCCTTCGGTTCGTATAGCAATCAGCCCCAGCATTTT
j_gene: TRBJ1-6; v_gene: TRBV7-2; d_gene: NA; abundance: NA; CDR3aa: CASSFLGGRLPSPLHF; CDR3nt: TGTGCCAGCAGCTTCCTTGGGGGCAGGCTTCCCTCACCCCTCCACTTT
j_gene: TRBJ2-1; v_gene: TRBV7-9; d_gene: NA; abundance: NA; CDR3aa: CASGRTGRGNEQFF; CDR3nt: TGTGCCAGCGGCAGGACAGGGAGGGGCAATGAGCAGTTCTTC
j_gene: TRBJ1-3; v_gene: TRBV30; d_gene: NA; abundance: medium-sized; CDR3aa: CAWILWGPSSGNTIYF; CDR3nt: TGTGCCTGGATTCTTTGGGGGCCGAGCTCTGGAAACACCATATATTTT
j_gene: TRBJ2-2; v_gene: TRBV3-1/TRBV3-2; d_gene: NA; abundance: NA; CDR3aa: CASSRGGGDTGELFF; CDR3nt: TGTGCCAGCAGCAGGGGCGGGGGCGACACCGGGGAGCTGTTTTTT
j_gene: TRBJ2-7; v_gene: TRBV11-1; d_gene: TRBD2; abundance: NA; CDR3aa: CASSLGLGVYEQYF; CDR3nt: TGTGCCAGCAGCTTGGGACTAGGTGTCTACGAGCAGTACTTC
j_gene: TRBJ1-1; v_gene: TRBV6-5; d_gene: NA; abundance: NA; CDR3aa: CASRKTSLGTEAFF; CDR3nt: TGTGCCAGCAGAAAGACAAGCCTGGGCACTGAAGCTTTCTTT
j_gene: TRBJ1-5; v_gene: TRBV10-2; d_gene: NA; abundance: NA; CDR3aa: CASSVVNQPQHF; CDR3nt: TGCGCCAGCTCCGTCGTAAATCAGCCCCAGCATTTT
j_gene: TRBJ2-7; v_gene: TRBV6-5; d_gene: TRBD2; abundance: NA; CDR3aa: CASSYSAGGEYEQYF; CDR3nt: TGTGCCAGCAGTTACTCAGCGGGGGGCGAATACGAGCAGTACTTC
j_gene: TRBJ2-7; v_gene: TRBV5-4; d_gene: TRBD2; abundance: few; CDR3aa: CASSRAGVVNEQYF; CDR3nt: TGTGCCAGCAGCCGAGCGGGAGTGGTAAACGAGCAGTACTTC